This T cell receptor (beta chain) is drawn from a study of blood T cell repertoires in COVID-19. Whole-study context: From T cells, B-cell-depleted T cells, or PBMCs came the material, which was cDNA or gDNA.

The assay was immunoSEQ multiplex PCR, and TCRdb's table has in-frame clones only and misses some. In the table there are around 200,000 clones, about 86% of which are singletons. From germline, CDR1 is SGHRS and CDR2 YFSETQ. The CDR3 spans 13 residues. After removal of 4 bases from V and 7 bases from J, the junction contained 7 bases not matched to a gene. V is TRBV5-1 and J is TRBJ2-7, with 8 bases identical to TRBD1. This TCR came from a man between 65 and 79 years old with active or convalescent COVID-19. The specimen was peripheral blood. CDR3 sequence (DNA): TGCGCCAGCAGCCCGCAGGGGGCTCAAGAGCAGTACTTC. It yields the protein CASSPQGAQEQYF.